This TCR beta chain was recorded in a study of TIL therapy for anti-PD-1-resistant metastatic lung cancer. Time point reported: pre-treatment sample, taken before nivolumab and TIL therapy. Most excised metastases sampled were pleural nodules or supraclavicular lymph nodes. This CDR3 comprises 15 residues. Germline CDR1 reads SGHNT; CDR2 reads YYREEE (reference sequence). V gave up 4 bases and J gave up 3 bases, with 16 bases separating them. The libraries were made with immunoSEQ v3. Clones were read by immunoSEQ multiplex PCR, and TCRdb kept only the in-frame ones, dropping some. The table records about 10,000 clones, around 56% of them present only once. As concerns this clone: The target antigen is unknown.

Study-wide results and limits: Many TIL product clones were absent from baseline tumor, suggesting clonal contraction.

Sequences were derived from tumor tissue, sampled at baseline. This clonotype was obtained from a person between 25 and 79 years old with non-small cell lung cancer. The V gene is TRBV5-4, the J gene TRBJ2-5; a possible D gene is TRBD1 (6 bases). The CDR3 DNA reads as TGTGCCAGCAGCGGATCCGGGACAACTAAAGAGACCCAGTACTTC. Amino acid sequence: CASSGSGTTKETQYF. Supplemented by reference TRBV5-4 and TRBJ2-5, the full variable domain reads ETGVTQSPTHLIKTRGQQVTLRCSSQSGHNTVSWYQQALGQGPQFIFQYYREEENGRGNFPPRFSGLQFPNYSSELNVNALELDDSALYLCASSGSGTTKETQYFGPGTRLLVL.